Sequencing of this TCR beta chain was carried out in a study of technical replicates of blood from a few donors. This CDR3 comprises 17 residues. The V segment lost 6 bases and the J segment 2 bases; nucleotides outside the gene matches: 12. Germline values: CDR1 SGDLS, CDR2 YYNGEE. Data came from immunoSEQ multiplex PCR; TCRdb stores just in-frame clones and leaves some out. In the table there are 95,000 or so clones, about 95% of which are singletons. The TCR was taken from a human donor in good health. Material: T cells isolated from PBMCs. The J gene is TRBJ2-2, the V gene TRBV9, with 8 bases aligning to TRBD2. The CDR3 DNA follows: TGTGCCAGCACCGTTAGAAGCGGGAGACCAAACACCGGGGAGCTGTTTTTT. It is translated as CASTVRSGRPNTGELFF. Together with reference TRBV9 and TRBJ2-2, the CDR3 gives the full variable domain: DSGVTQTPKHLITATGQRVTLRCSPRSGDLSVYWYQQSLDQGLQFLIQYYNGEERAKGNILERFSAQQFPDLHSELNLSSLELGDSALYFCASTVRSGRPNTGELFFGEGSRLTVL.